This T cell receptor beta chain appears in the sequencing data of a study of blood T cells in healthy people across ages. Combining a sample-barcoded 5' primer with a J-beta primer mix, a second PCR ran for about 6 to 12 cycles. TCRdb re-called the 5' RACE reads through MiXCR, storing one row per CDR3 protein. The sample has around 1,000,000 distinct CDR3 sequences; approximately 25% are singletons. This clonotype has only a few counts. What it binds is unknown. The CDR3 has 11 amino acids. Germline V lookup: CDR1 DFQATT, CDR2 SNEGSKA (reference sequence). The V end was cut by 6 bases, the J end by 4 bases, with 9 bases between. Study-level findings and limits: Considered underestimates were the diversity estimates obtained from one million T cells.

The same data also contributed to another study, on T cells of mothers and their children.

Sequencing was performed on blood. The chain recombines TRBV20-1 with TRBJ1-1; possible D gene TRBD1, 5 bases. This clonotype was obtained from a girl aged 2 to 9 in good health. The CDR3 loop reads CSAWGPTEAFF. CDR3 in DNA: TGCAGTGCCTGGGGACCCACTGAAGCTTTCTTT.